The 30 T cell receptor beta chains listed next were all sequenced from one sample in a study of blood T cell repertoires in COVID-19. Measured with immunoSEQ multiplex PCR; TCRdb has only the in-frame clones, and not every one. The table has 150,000 to 190,000 clones, 80% to 90% seen once. Sequenced input: peripheral blood. All receptors come from a woman aged 60 to 75 with COVID-19, enrolled during active disease.

This clone was recorded once. This rearrangement joins TRBV3-1 (or the pseudogene TRBV3-2) to TRBJ2-1, with TRBD2 as a possible D gene (5 bases). The CDR3 has 10 residues. CDR1 LGHDT and CDR2 YNNKEL come from the germline V gene (reference sequence). V was pared by 6 bases and J by 9 bases, with 6 bases between. The CDR3 region has the DNA TGTGCCAGCAGTCGGGGTGAGCAGTTCTTC. This translates into CASSRGEQFF.

V usage is TRBV7-9 and J usage is TRBJ1-1, with D possibly matching TRBD1 (6 bases). Germline CDR1 and CDR2: SEHNR and FQNEAQ (reference sequence). The length of the CDR3 is 16 residues. Trimming took off 5 bases at V and 0 bases at J, with 16 bases between the two ends. CDR3 nucleotides: TGTGCCAGCAGCCCGACGCGGACAGCCGTGAACACTGAAGCTTTCTTT. It codes for CASSPTRTAVNTEAFF.

The genes are TRBV2 and TRBJ1-2, with TRBD1 as a possible D gene (6 bases). The CDR3 consists of 14 residues. V was cut by 6 bases and J by 2 bases, with 13 bases left in between. Germline CDR1 SNHLY, CDR2 FYNNEI. CDR3 in DNA: TGTGCCAGCAGACAGGGCGCAAACAACTATGGCTACACCTTC. Residues: CASRQGANNYGYTF. The full variable domain, in which reference TRBV2 and TRBJ1-2 provide the parts outside the CDR3, is EPEVTQTPSHQVTQMGQEVILRCVPISNHLYFYWYRQILGQKVEFLVSFYNNEISEKSEIFDDQFSVERPDGSNFTLKIRSTKLEDSAMYFCASRQGANNYGYTFGSGTRLTVV.

The genes are TRBV5-4 and TRBJ1-1, with TRBD1 matching over 12 bases. The V gene's germline CDR1 is SGHNT and CDR2 YYREEE (reference sequence). The CDR3 consists of 17 residues. V was pared by 4 bases and J by 2 bases, with 9 bases of the junction left unmatched. The DNA of the CDR3 is TGTGCCAGCAGCCCCGGGACAGGGGGCAGGAAAAACACTGAAGCTTTCTTT. Translation: CASSPGTGGRKNTEAFF.

The chain couples TRBV2 to TRBJ2-1; 10 nucleotides agree with TRBD1. With 10 bases clipped from V and 7 bases from J, the junction kept 13 bases outside the gene matches. The germline CDR1 and CDR2 sequences are SNHLY and FYNNEI. The CDR3 has 15 residues. The CDR3 here is CATRSRDRGTNEQFF. The CDR3 DNA sequence: TGTGCCACGCGAAGCCGGGACAGGGGTACGAATGAGCAGTTCTTC. Complete variable domain (other parts from reference TRBV2 and TRBJ2-1): EPEVTQTPSHQVTQMGQEVILRCVPISNHLYFYWYRQILGQKVEFLVSFYNNEISEKSEIFDDQFSVERPDGSNFTLKIRSTKLEDSAMYFCATRSRDRGTNEQFFGPGTRLTVL.

The CDR3 loop is CASSLQGNQPQHF. As DNA, the CDR3 is TGTGCCAGCAGCTTACAGGGGAATCAGCCCCAGCATTTT. The gene calls are TRBV9 and TRBJ1-5; the match to TRBD1 covers 7 bases. Germline loops: CDR1 SGDLS, CDR2 YYNGEE. The CDR3 has 13 amino acids. Unmatched junction bases numbered 2, after V lost 4 bases and J lost 4 bases.

The CDR3 DNA sequence: TGTGCCAGCAGATTACAGGGGGCTGGAAACACTGAAGCTTTCTTT. This encodes CASRLQGAGNTEAFF. The genes are TRBV5-8 and TRBJ1-1; 9 bases align to TRBD1. The germline gives CDR1 SGHTS, CDR2 YDEGEE. The CDR3 extends over 15 amino acids. With 5 bases clipped from V and 2 bases from J, the junction kept 7 bases outside the gene matches.

The chain couples TRBV18 to TRBJ1-2, with 10 bases matching TRBD1. Germline V CDR1 and CDR2: KGHSH, LQKENI. The CDR3 is made up of 13 amino acids. The junction had 4 bases not matched to a gene; V was cut back by 5 bases and J by 7 bases. This CDR3 reads CASSVTGGSGYTF. CDR3 nucleotides: TGTGCCAGCTCAGTGACAGGGGGCAGTGGCTACACCTTC.

The V gene is TRBV6-5, the J gene TRBJ2-5, with 14 bases fitting TRBD2. CDR3 size: 15 residues. The trim removed 6 bases at V and 5 bases at J, leaving 5 bases unmatched. CDR1 is MNHEY, CDR2 SVGAGI, per germline. The CDR3 is CASRGLAGGLETQYF. CDR3 coding DNA: TGTGCCAGCAGAGGACTAGCGGGAGGTTTGGAGACCCAGTACTTC.

There are a few counts of this clone. The chain links TRBV7-8 to TRBJ1-1, with a possible D match to TRBD1 (5 bases). This CDR3 has 15 amino acids. The germline V gene has CDR1 SGHVS and CDR2 FQNEAQ. V was trimmed by 5 bases and J by 1 base, leaving 14 bases between them. CDR3 amino acids: CASSPDDDRNTEAFF. The CDR3 DNA is TGTGCCAGCAGCCCTGACGACGACAGGAACACTGAAGCTTTCTTT.

V gene TRBV19 combines with J gene TRBJ1-1; TRBD1 is a possible D gene (6 bases). Trimming cost V 4 bases and J 4 bases, with 13 bases left between them. The germline V gene encodes CDR1 LNHDA and CDR2 SQIVND (reference sequence). This CDR3 region has 14 residues. Here the CDR3 reads CASSTRGGITEAFF. CDR3 nucleotides: TGTGCCAGTAGTACGCGAGGGGGAATCACTGAAGCTTTCTTT.

The gene calls are TRBV2 and TRBJ2-2; TRBD1 matches 8 bases. The germline gives CDR1 SNHLY, CDR2 FYNNEI. The CDR3 is 15 residues long. The ends lost 6 bases at V and 4 bases at J; junction bases unmatched: 7. The CDR3 is CASSATGQATGELFF. In DNA form, the CDR3 reads TGTGCCAGCAGCGCCACGGGACAGGCCACCGGGGAGCTGTTTTTT.

The chain is built from TRBV2 and TRBJ1-5; tentative D call: TRBD1 (5 bases). The CDR3 loop spans 13 amino acids. Between the trimmed V and J ends, which lost 6 bases and 7 bases, there was a span of 13 bases. Per germline, CDR1 SNHLY and CDR2 FYNNEI. This chain's CDR3 is CASRGGEVQPQHF. CDR3 nucleotides: TGTGCCAGCAGGGGGGGGGAGGTCCAGCCCCAGCATTTT.

The gene calls are TRBV27 and TRBJ2-7, with D perhaps matching TRBD2 (6 bases). Trimming stripped 6 bases from V and 0 bases from J, with 9 bases between. The V gene's germline CDR1 is MNHEY and CDR2 SMNVEV (reference sequence). The CDR3 sequence is 13 residues long. The CDR3 bases are TGTGCCAGCAGCGTCGGGAGCTCCTACGAGCAGTACTTC. Its translation: CASSVGSSYEQYF.

In this sample, this clone turned up once. The chain employs TRBV9 and TRBJ1-1; D is unclear. V lost 0 bases, J lost 6 bases, and 12 bases lay in between. CDR1 is SGDLS, CDR2 YYNGEE, per germline. CDR3 length equals 14 residues. Here the CDR3 reads CASSVVEITAEAFF. Written as DNA, the CDR3 is TGTGCCAGCAGCGTAGTAGAGATTACGGCTGAAGCTTTCTTT.

V gene TRBV27 combines with J gene TRBJ1-6, with a tentative D call TRBD1 (6 bases). V gave up 3 bases and J gave up 6 bases, with 12 bases separating them. Germline V gene lookup returns CDR1 MNHEY and CDR2 SMNVEV (reference sequence). CDR3 length: 15 amino acids. The CDR3 DNA is TGTGCCAGCAGTTTGAGTGACAGGCCTAATTCACCCCTCCACTTT. It codes for CASSLSDRPNSPLHF.

The CDR3 spells CASSQDSSLQFF. DNA of the CDR3: TGTGCCAGCAGCCAAGACTCGAGCTTGCAGTTCTTC. This chain joins TRBV4-2 and TRBJ2-1, with no clear D. V was shortened by 0 bases and J by 12 bases, with 9 bases between the two germline ends. Germline CDR1 LGHNA, CDR2 YNFKEQ. The CDR3 runs to 12 residues.

The chain employs TRBV5-1 and TRBJ1-1; D not resolved. This CDR3 region has 18 residues. V lost 0 bases and J 1 base, leaving 19 bases between the germline ends. Germline values: CDR1 SGHRS, CDR2 YFSETQ. DNA of the CDR3: TGCGCCAGCAGCTTGGGTCTCCGGGTCTTCGGCGGGAACACTGAAGCTTTCTTT. Amino acid sequence: CASSLGLRVFGGNTEAFF.

CDR3 loop: CSVHGAGGFGYTF. CDR3 DNA: TGCAGCGTTCACGGGGCAGGGGGTTTTGGCTACACCTTC. This chain joins TRBV29-1 and TRBJ1-2; 7 bases agree with TRBD1. The V gene's germline CDR1 is SQVTM and CDR2 ANQGSEA. This CDR3 comprises 13 residues. The trim removed 5 bases at V and 7 bases at J, leaving 10 bases unmatched. The full variable domain, rest sourced from reference TRBV29-1 and TRBJ1-2, is SAVISQKPSRDICQRGTSLTIQCQVDSQVTMMFWYRQQPGQSLTLIATANQGSEATYESGFVIDKFPISRPNLTFSTLTVSNMSPEDSSIYLCSVHGAGGFGYTFGSGTRLTVV.

The chain carries TRBV19 and TRBJ1-5; 7 bases line up with TRBD1. Trimming removed 3 bases from V and 5 bases from J; junction bases left unmatched: 7. The germline gives CDR1 LNHDA, CDR2 SQIVND (reference sequence). CDR3 length equals 15 residues. The CDR3: CASSMRWQGDQPQHF. DNA for the CDR3: TGTGCCAGTAGTATGAGGTGGCAGGGGGATCAGCCCCAGCATTTT.

The chain carries TRBV19 and TRBJ1-3; D is perhaps TRBD1 (5 bases). The CDR3 consists of 16 residues. Per germline, CDR1 LNHDA and CDR2 SQIVND (reference sequence). The germline V and J ends were trimmed by 3 bases and 0 bases, with 12 bases remaining between them. CDR3 residues: CASSIGGAYSGNTIYF. CDR3 DNA sequence: TGTGCCAGTAGTATCGGAGGGGCTTACTCTGGAAACACCATATATTTT.

The V call is TRBV9, the J call TRBJ1-1, with 7 bases matching TRBD1. V was pared by 4 bases and J by 6 bases, with 12 bases of the junction left unmatched. Germline-derived CDR1 and CDR2 are SGDLS and YYNGEE. This CDR3 comprises 15 residues. The DNA for the CDR3 is TGTGCCAGCAGCCCCGCCGGACAAACAGGGGCTGAAGCTTTCTTT. This gives the protein CASSPAGQTGAEAFF.

Concerning this clone itself: The sample has other DNA sequences that encode this CDR3 too. CDR3 region: CASSRGNQPQHF. The CDR3 bases are TGTGCCAGCAGTCGGGGAAATCAGCCCCAGCATTTT. The V gene is TRBV3-1 (or the pseudogene TRBV3-2), the J gene TRBJ1-5; no clear D gene. CDR3 length equals 12 residues. The germline V gene encodes CDR1 LGHDT and CDR2 YNNKEL (reference sequence). Trimming took 6 bases from V and 4 from J, leaving 7 bases between them.

The chain links TRBV7-2 to TRBJ2-5; perhaps TRBD2 as D (6 bases). Germline V CDR1 and CDR2: SGHTA, FQGNSA. The length of the CDR3 is 14 residues. The germline V and J ends were trimmed by 3 bases and 2 bases, with 10 bases remaining between them. DNA of the CDR3: TGTGCCAGCAGCTTCGCGGGGCAGCAAGAGACCCAGTACTTC. Its protein product is CASSFAGQQETQYF.

V and J are TRBV12-3 or TRBV12-4 and TRBJ2-7; 8 nucleotides align to TRBD2. The CDR3 spans 13 residues. The ends lost 7 bases at V and 2 bases at J; junction bases unmatched: 4. The CDR3 DNA is TGTGCCAGCAAAACTAGCGGTACCTACGAGCAGTACTTC. Protein: CASKTSGTYEQYF.

The genes are TRBV30 and TRBJ1-1; the match to TRBD1 covers 8 bases. CDR3 size: 15 residues. Germline CDR1 reads GTSNPN; CDR2 reads SVGIG (reference sequence). The junction had 6 bases not matched to a gene; V was cut back by 3 bases and J by 0 bases. The CDR3 bases are TGTGCCTGGAGAGACAGGGGCTTTATGAACACTGAAGCTTTCTTT. This gives the protein CAWRDRGFMNTEAFF.

The rearrangement uses TRBV6-5 and TRBJ1-6; D ambiguous. This CDR3 is 14 amino acids long. Germline CDR1 is MNHEY and CDR2 is SVGAGI. Trimming took 7 bases from V and 9 from J, leaving 16 bases between them. In DNA form, the CDR3 reads TGTGCCAGCACCGACGAGGGTTACGCTTCACCCCTCCACTTT. This sequence encodes CASTDEGYASPLHF.

The chain uses TRBV5-1 and TRBJ1-1; no clear D gene. The CDR3 extends over 13 amino acids. Germline values: CDR1 SGHRS, CDR2 YFSETQ. V was pared by 4 bases and J by 0 bases, with 7 bases between. CDR3 nucleotides: TGCGCCAGCAGCGGCCATATGAACACTGAAGCTTTCTTT. As protein: CASSGHMNTEAFF.

The chain couples TRBV9 to TRBJ2-5, with 12 bases identical to TRBD2. J was trimmed by 5 bases and V by 0 bases; bases with no gene match: 8. There are 17 residues in the CDR3. The germline CDR1 and CDR2 sequences are SGDLS and YYNGEE. CDR3 sequence reads: CASSVGASGRGMETQYF. CDR3 coding DNA: TGTGCCAGCAGCGTAGGGGCTAGCGGGAGGGGTATGGAGACCCAGTACTTC.

The chain employs TRBV5-4 and TRBJ2-5, with a weak D call TRBD2 (5 bases). With 0 bases removed from V and 0 bases from J, the gap between germline ends came to 6 bases. Germline CDR1 and CDR2: SGHNT and YYREEE (reference sequence). The CDR3 extends over 14 amino acids. This CDR3 reads CASSLVRDQETQYF. The CDR3 DNA reads as TGTGCCAGCAGCTTGGTGCGGGACCAAGAGACCCAGTACTTC.